Presented here are 29 T cell receptor beta chains from one specimen sequenced in a study of blood T cells in healthy people across ages. The second PCR ran about 6 to 12 cycles with a sample-barcoded 5' primer and J-beta primers. TCRdb independently ran MiXCR on the 5' RACE reads; one entry per CDR3 protein. The sample has around 2 million distinct CDR3 sequences, 30% to 40% seen once; the top ten hold 23%. Sequencing was carried out using blood. The receptors derive from a human donor in good health.

The chain recombines TRBV6-2 or TRBV6-3 with TRBJ2-3; 10 positions match TRBD2. Losses at the gene ends were 6 bases for V and 5 bases for J; bases not matched to a gene: 5. Per germline, CDR1 MNHEY and CDR2 SVGEGT. The CDR3 contains 14 residues. The CDR3 coding sequence is TGTGCCAGCAGACAGCGGGGGGGACAAGATACGCAGTATTTT. Encoded protein: CASRQRGGQDTQYF.

The rearrangement joins TRBV2 to TRBJ2-7; weak D call: TRBD1 (5 bases). Per germline, CDR1 SNHLY and CDR2 FYNNEI. The CDR3 sequence is 14 residues long. The V end was cut by 6 bases, the J end by 1 base, with 13 bases between. Here the CDR3 reads CASSRQQRSYEQYF. The CDR3 region has the DNA TGTGCCAGCAGCCGACAGCAAAGGTCCTACGAGCAGTACTTC.

The chain uses TRBV5-6 and TRBJ2-2; 8 bases align to TRBD1. This CDR3 is 15 amino acids long. V shed 2 bases, J shed 8 bases, and the junction held 8 bases outside the gene matches. Per the germline V gene, CDR1 is SGHDT and CDR2 is YYEEEE. CDR3 DNA: TGTGCCAGCAGCTTTTCGACAGGGGTAGGAGGGGAGCTGTTTTTT. Amino acid sequence: CASSFSTGVGGELFF.

This clonotype was detected a few times. This rearrangement joins TRBV28 to TRBJ2-4; possible D gene TRBD2, 6 bases. The better agreement between TRBJ2-5 and the DNA end casts doubt on the J call. CDR1 MDHEN and CDR2 SYDVKM come from the germline V gene. CDR3 size: 14 residues. CDR3 nucleotides: TGTGCCAGCAGTCCACCTAGCGCCCCAGGGACCCAGTACTTC. Translated: CASSPPSAPGTQYF.

The chain recombines TRBV6-6 with TRBJ1-1, with 9 positions matching TRBD1. The V gene's germline CDR1 is MNHNY and CDR2 SVGAGI (reference sequence). This CDR3 has 16 amino acids. Germline trimming cut 2 bases from V and 3 bases from J; bases unmatched to any gene: 7. In DNA, the CDR3 is TGTGCCAGCAGTTACGAGACAGGGGGATGGGACACTGAAGCTTTCTTT. Translation: CASSYETGGWDTEAFF.

The chain employs TRBV6-2 or TRBV6-3 and TRBJ2-7; no clear D gene. The CDR3 is made up of 14 amino acids. V was cut by 7 bases and J by 2 bases, with 15 bases left in between. In germline, CDR1 is MNHEY, CDR2 SVGEGT. The CDR3 nucleotides are TGTGCCAGCACCAACGCCAGGATCCCCTACGAGCAGTACTTC. It is translated as CASTNARIPYEQYF.

The chain employs TRBV20-1 and TRBJ1-1; maybe TRBD1 (6 bases). The germline CDR1 and CDR2 sequences are DFQATT and SNEGSKA (reference sequence). V was clipped by 0 bases and J by 4 bases, with 12 bases between them. This CDR3 region has 14 residues. CDR3 DNA: TGCAGTGCTAGAGATCGCGGGGGCCCCACTGAAGCTTTCTTT. This codes for CSARDRGGPTEAFF.

This clonotype was detected once. The J gene is TRBJ1-2, the V gene TRBV6-6, with unresolved D. Germline V CDR1 and CDR2: MNHNY, SVGAGI (reference sequence). V shed 6 bases and J shed 4 bases, with 15 bases lying between them. The length of the CDR3 is 14 residues. DNA of the CDR3: TGTGCCAGCAGCACCGACCCTACGGCCTATGGCTACACCTTC. Translated, it gives CASSTDPTAYGYTF.

In its sample, this clonotype was seen a few times. Here the CDR3 reads CSARDREGIKAFF. CDR3 sequence (DNA): TGCAGTGCTAGAGACAGGGAGGGTATTAAAGCTTTCTTT. J is TRBJ1-1 and V is TRBV20-1; D is possibly TRBD1 (5 bases). The V end was cut by 0 bases, the J end by 9 bases, with 14 bases between. Germline CDR1 reads DFQATT; CDR2 reads SNEGSKA (reference sequence). The CDR3 runs to 13 residues.

The V gene is TRBV3-1, the J gene TRBJ1-1; no reliable D call. Germline values: CDR1 LGHDT, CDR2 YNNKEL (reference sequence). The CDR3 totals 12 residues. The ends were cut back, 5 bases at V and 8 bases at J, with 12 bases in the middle. In DNA, the CDR3 is TGTGCCAGCAGCTGTGACACGTTCGAAGCTTTCTTT. Amino acids: CASSCDTFEAFF.

This clonotype occurred many times. The chain uses TRBV29-1 and TRBJ2-3; TRBD1 might be the D (5 bases). V was shortened by 4 bases and J by 2 bases, with 7 bases between the two germline ends. In germline, CDR1 is SQVTM, CDR2 ANQGSEA. CDR3 length equals 12 residues. The CDR3 bases are TGCAGCGTTGGACAGATCACAGATACGCAGTATTTT. It translates to CSVGQITDTQYF.

The CDR3 DNA is TGTGCCACCAGCAAGGCAGCCTACAATGAGCAGTTCTTC. Translating gives CATSKAAYNEQFF. J is TRBJ2-1 and V is TRBV15; D unclear. V lost 4 bases and J lost 2, with 6 bases in between. CDR3 size: 13 residues. CDR1 is LNHNV, CDR2 YYDKDF, per germline (reference sequence).

This clonotype occurred once. The gene calls are TRBV5-1 and TRBJ1-1; a possible D gene is TRBD1 (6 bases). Germline values: CDR1 SGHRS, CDR2 YFSETQ. The CDR3 extends over 14 amino acids. V was pared by 3 bases and J by 5 bases, with 14 bases between. CDR3 bases: TGCGCCAGCAGCTCACAGGCGAGGGGGACTGAAGCTTTCTTT. Protein: CASSSQARGTEAFF.

This clonotype was seen only once. One junction end disagrees with the germline gene, perhaps due to a read error. V and J are TRBV6-5 and TRBJ2-1; D is possibly TRBD2 (7 bases). CDR1 and CDR2 (germline): MNHEY, SVGAGI. The CDR3 is made up of 15 amino acids. The chain's CDR3 is CASTEGGGSHNEQFF. The DNA of the CDR3 is TGTGCCAGCACCGAGGGGGGGGGCTCCCACAATGAGCAGTTCTTC.

V is TRBV24-1 and J is TRBJ1-4, with D tentatively TRBD1 (6 bases). Trimming took off 4 bases at V and 7 bases at J, with 12 bases between the two ends. Germline CDR1 KGHDR, CDR2 SFDVKD. The CDR3 length is 14 residues. The DNA for the CDR3 is TGTGCCACCAGTGACGGGGGCGCGGGTGAAAAACTGTTTTTT. Translated, it gives CATSDGGAGEKLFF.

The table lists this clonotype with a few counts. This sequence joins TRBV20-1 and TRBJ2-3; D ambiguous. From germline, CDR1 is DFQATT and CDR2 SNEGSKA (reference sequence). The V and J ends lost 8 bases and 2 bases respectively, with 11 bases between them. The CDR3 has 12 residues. In nucleotides, the CDR3 is TGCAGTACTAACTCTGCCACAGATACGCAGTATTTT. Protein product: CSTNSATDTQYF.

There are a few counts of this clonotype. V usage is TRBV7-2 and J usage is TRBJ2-7; D not certain. The DNA end lines up better with TRBJ2-5; the J call may be wrong. The CDR3 is made up of 14 amino acids. Germline loops: CDR1 SGHTA, CDR2 FQGNSA. CDR3 loop: CASSLRHGLETQYF. The CDR3 DNA is TGTGCCAGCAGCTTAAGACACGGCCTAGAGACCCAGTACTTC.

There are a few counts of this clonotype. This chain links TRBV7-2 with TRBJ2-5; the match to TRBD1 covers 9 bases. V lost 3 bases to trimming and J lost 5 bases; unmatched junction nucleotides: 7. Germline V lookup: CDR1 SGHTA, CDR2 FQGNSA. This CDR3 comprises 15 residues. This CDR3 reads CASSFTGTGIETQYF. Here the CDR3 DNA reads TGTGCCAGCAGCTTCACCGGGACAGGGATTGAGACCCAGTACTTC.

This clonotype appeared a few times. The chain is built from TRBV3-1 and TRBJ2-7, with D unclear. In germline, CDR1 is LGHDT, CDR2 YNNKEL (reference sequence). The V end was cut by 1 base, the J end by 2 bases, with 15 bases between. This CDR3 region has 16 residues. In DNA, the CDR3 is TGTGCCAGCAGCCAAGGACTGCGACACGCAACCTACGAGCAGTACTTC. Residues: CASSQGLRHATYEQYF.

This chain joins TRBV7-9 and TRBJ1-2; D gene unclear. V was shortened by 2 bases and J by 8 bases, with 15 bases between the two germline ends. The CDR3 is 14 residues long. From germline, CDR1 is SEHNR and CDR2 FQNEAQ (reference sequence). The CDR3 region is CASSLRAMGGGYTF. CDR3 coding DNA: TGTGCCAGCAGCTTAAGGGCAATGGGAGGCGGCTACACCTTC.

This clonotype was seen just once. This chain uses TRBV20-1 with TRBJ2-5, with a weak D call TRBD2 (6 bases). The CDR3 is 12 residues long. The V gene lost 3 bases and the J gene lost 4 bases, with 9 bases spanning the gap. Germline V CDR1 and CDR2: DFQATT, SNEGSKA (reference sequence). The CDR3 DNA is TGCAGTGCTAGCGGGGGAATAGAGACCCAGTACTTC. As protein: CSASGGIETQYF.

About this clonotype: An end of the junction does not agree with germline; a read error may underlie this. The V and J genes are TRBV7-6 and TRBJ2-7; D may be TRBD2 (6 bases). Germline CDR1 is SGHVS and CDR2 is FNYEAQ. There are 15 residues in the CDR3. As DNA, the CDR3 is TGTGCCATCAGCTTAGCGGAGACGGTTTCCTACGAGCAGTACTTC. As protein: CAISLAETVSYEQYF.

In regard to this clonotype: A much larger clone lies a single base off, so this may be a read error. This chain connects TRBV4-3 to TRBJ2-5, with D hard to call. Germline lookup yields CDR1 LGHNA and CDR2 YSLEER. The CDR3 has 14 amino acids. The CDR3 DNA reads as TGCGCCGGCAGCCAAGGTGGAGCACAAGAGACCCAGTACTTC. Amino acids: CAGSQGGAQETQYF.

The J gene is TRBJ2-3, the V gene TRBV5-1; TRBD2 agrees at 10 bases. CDR3 length: 17 residues. V dropped 5 bases and J dropped 1; count of bases not matched to a gene: 10. Germline V gene lookup returns CDR1 SGHRS and CDR2 YFSETQ. CDR3 nucleotides: TGCGCCAGCAGTCAGGCGCTAGCGGGGGCCGGCACAGATACGCAGTATTTT. It encodes CASSQALAGAGTDTQYF.

CDR3 in DNA: TGTGCCAGCTCACCTGTCCAACAATCCAACACTGAAGCTTTCTTT. Amino acids: CASSPVQQSNTEAFF. The gene calls are TRBV18 and TRBJ1-1, with D unclear. Germline V gene data show CDR1 as KGHSH and CDR2 as LQKENI. With 3 bases removed from V and 2 bases from J, the gap between germline ends came to 13 bases. The length of the CDR3 is 15 residues.

This clonotype has more than one count but fewer than ten. This chain links TRBV6-5 with TRBJ2-5; no definite D call. Germline V CDR1 and CDR2: MNHEY, SVGAGI. The CDR3 runs to 13 residues. V lost 8 bases to trimming and J lost 2 bases, with 12 bases between them. CDR3 in amino acids: CASSKVRQETQYF. The CDR3 DNA reads as TGTGCCAGCTCGAAAGTCAGGCAAGAGACCCAGTACTTC.

The chain combines TRBV24-1 with TRBJ1-5; the D is unclear. From germline, CDR1 is KGHDR and CDR2 SFDVKD. Deletions cut 2 bases from V and 7 bases from J, with 11 bases between. This CDR3 region has 14 residues. CDR3 coding DNA: TGTGCCACCAGTGATTCGACGTTTAAACAGCCCCAGCATTTT. It specifies CATSDSTFKQPQHF.

A few counts support this clonotype. The rearrangement joins TRBV9 to TRBJ2-7; D remains ambiguous. Germline V gives CDR1 SGDLS, CDR2 YYNGEE. The CDR3 spans 12 residues. Trimming stripped 3 bases from V and 8 bases from J, with 12 bases between. The CDR3 sequence: CASSDIGTKQYF. The CDR3 DNA sequence: TGTGCCAGCAGCGACATAGGTACGAAGCAGTACTTC.

This clonotype was recorded at least ten times. The V call is TRBV7-8, the J call TRBJ2-4; 7 bases match TRBD1. The DNA end favors TRBJ2-7, so the J call may be wrong. Germline-derived CDR1 and CDR2 are SGHVS and FQNEAQ. The CDR3 spans 14 residues. The CDR3 region is CASSGYRGVNEQYF. The CDR3 region has the DNA TGTGCCAGCAGCGGATACAGGGGAGTCAACGAGCAGTACTTC.